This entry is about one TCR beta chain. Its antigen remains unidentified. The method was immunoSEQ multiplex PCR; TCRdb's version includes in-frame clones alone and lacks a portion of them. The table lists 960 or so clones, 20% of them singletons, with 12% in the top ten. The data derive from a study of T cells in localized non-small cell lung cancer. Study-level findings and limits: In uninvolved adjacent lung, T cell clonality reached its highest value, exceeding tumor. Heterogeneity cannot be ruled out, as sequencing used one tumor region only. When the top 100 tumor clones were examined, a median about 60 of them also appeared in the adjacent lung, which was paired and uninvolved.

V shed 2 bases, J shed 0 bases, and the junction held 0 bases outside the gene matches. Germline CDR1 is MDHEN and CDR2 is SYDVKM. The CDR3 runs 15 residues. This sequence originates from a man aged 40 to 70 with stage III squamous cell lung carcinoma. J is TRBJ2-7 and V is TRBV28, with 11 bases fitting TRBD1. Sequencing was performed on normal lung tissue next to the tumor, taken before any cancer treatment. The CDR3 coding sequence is TGTGCCAGCAGTTTAGGGACAGGGGGCTCCTACGAGCAGTACTTC. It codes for CASSLGTGGSYEQYF.